This T cell receptor (beta chain) was sequenced in a study of blood T cells in healthy people across ages. A J-beta primer mix and a sample-barcoded 5' primer were used in a second PCR of roughly 7 to 12 cycles. Each CDR3 protein gets one entry after TCRdb re-called the 5' RACE reads with MiXCR. The table includes approximately 900,000 distinct CDR3 sequences, around 46% detected once. CDR1 and CDR2 from the germline V gene are MNHNY and SVGAGI (reference sequence). The CDR3 has 12 amino acids. V was pared by 6 bases and J by 6 bases, with 12 bases between. The chain links TRBV6-6 to TRBJ2-7, with D hard to call. The TCR sequence derives from a man aged 30-40 years in good health. The material sequenced was blood. The CDR3 nucleotides read TGTGCCAGCAGCCGAAGTCCTTTCGAGCAGTACTTC. Its protein product is CASSRSPFEQYF.